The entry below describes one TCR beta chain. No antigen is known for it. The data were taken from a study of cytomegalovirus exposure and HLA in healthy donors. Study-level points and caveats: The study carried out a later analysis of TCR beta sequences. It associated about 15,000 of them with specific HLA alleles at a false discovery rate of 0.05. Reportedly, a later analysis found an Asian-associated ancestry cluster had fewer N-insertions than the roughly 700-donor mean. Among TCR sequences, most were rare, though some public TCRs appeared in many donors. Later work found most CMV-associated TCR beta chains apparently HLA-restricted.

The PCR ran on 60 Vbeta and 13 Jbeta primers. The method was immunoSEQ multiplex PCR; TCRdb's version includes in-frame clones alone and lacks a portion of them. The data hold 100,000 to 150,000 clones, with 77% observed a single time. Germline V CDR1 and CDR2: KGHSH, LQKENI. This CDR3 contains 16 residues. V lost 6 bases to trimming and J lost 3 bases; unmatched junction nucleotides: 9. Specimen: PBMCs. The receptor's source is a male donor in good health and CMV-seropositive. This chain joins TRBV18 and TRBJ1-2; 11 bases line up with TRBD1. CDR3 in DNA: TGTGCCAGCTCCCTCGGTTTGGGACAGGGGGACTATGGCTACACCTTC. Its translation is CASSLGLGQGDYGYTF.